The source of this T cell receptor beta chain is a study of blood T cell repertoires in COVID-19. Study as a whole: Acute-phase and convalescent COVID-19 samples originated in the United States, Italy and Spain. In each case, the material was cDNA or gDNA derived from T cells, B-cell-depleted T cells, or PBMCs.

Source study methods: Quantification of nucleated cells was approximated via reference gene primer amplification. This table comes from immunoSEQ multiplex PCR, and its TCRdb copy is limited to in-frame clones, with some not included. That table supplies the V and J calls and clone size; D and trimming were determined from the DNA. The sample holds about 200,000 clones; roughly 80% are singletons and the top ten take more than 9%. The sample holds a few counts of this clone. J lost 4 bases, V lost 2 bases, and 12 bases had no gene match. Germline loops: CDR1 SGHRS, CDR2 YFSETQ. The CDR3 consists of 17 residues.

The TCR was taken from a woman of 80 years or more with acute or convalescent COVID-19. Sequencing was performed on peripheral blood. This chain uses TRBV5-1 with TRBJ2-5; 9 nucleotides line up with TRBD2. The CDR3 here is CASSFLGAGGPRETQYF. CDR3 in DNA: TGCGCCAGCAGCTTCTTGGGGGCGGGGGGGCCCCGAGAGACCCAGTACTTC.